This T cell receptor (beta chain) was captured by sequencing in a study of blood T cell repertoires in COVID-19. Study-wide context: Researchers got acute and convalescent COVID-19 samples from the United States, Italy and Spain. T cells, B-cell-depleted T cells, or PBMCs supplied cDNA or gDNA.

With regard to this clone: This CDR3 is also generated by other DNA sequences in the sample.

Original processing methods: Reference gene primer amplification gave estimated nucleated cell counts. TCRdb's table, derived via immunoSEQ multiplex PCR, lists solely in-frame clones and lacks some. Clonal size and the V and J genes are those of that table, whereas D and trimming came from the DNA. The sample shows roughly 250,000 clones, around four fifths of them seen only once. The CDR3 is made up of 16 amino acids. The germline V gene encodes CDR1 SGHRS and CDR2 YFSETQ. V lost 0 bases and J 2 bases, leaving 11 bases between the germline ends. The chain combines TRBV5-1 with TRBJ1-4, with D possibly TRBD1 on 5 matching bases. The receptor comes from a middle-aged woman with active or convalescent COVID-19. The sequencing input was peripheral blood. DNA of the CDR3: TGCGCCAGCAGCTTGGGCCAGGGTGGGACTAATGAAAAACTGTTTTTT. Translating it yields CASSLGQGGTNEKLFF.